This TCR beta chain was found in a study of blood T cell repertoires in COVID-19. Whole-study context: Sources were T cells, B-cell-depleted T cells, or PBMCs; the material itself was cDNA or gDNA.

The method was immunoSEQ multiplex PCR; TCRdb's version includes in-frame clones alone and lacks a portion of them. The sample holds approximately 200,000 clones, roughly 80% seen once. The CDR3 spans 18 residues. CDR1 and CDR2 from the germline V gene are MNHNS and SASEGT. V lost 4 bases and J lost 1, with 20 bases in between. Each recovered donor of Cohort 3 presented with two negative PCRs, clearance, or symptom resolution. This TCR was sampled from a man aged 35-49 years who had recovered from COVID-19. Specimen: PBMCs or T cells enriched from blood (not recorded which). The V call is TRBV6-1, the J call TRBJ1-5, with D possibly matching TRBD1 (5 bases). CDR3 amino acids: CASSGWRSGGRSNQPQHF. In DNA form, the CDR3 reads TGTGCCAGCAGTGGGTGGAGATCGGGGGGTAGGAGCAATCAGCCCCAGCATTTT.